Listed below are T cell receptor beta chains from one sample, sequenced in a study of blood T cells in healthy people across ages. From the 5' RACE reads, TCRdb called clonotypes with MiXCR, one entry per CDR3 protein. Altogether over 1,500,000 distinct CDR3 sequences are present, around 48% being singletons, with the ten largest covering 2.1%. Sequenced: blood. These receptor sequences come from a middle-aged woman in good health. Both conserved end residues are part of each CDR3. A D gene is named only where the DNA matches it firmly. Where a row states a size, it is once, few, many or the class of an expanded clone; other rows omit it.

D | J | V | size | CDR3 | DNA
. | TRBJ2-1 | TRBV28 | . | CATLGGVVETQFF | TGTGCCACCCTGGGCGGGGTGGTAGAGACCCAGTTCTTC
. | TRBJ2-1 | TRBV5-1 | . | CASIGMGVDNEQFF | TGCGCCAGCATCGGAATGGGAGTCGACAATGAGCAGTTCTTC
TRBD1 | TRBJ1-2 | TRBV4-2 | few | CASSRADRGERYGYTF | TGTGCCAGCAGCCGTGCGGACAGGGGGGAACGCTATGGCTACACCTTC
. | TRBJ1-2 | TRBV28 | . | CAIGIAGEGYTF | TGTGCCATCGGGATCGCTGGGGAGGGCTACACCTTC
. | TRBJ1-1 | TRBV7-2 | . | CASSPEGVDTEAFF | TGTGCCAGCAGCCCCGAGGGGGTGGACACTGAAGCTTTCTTT
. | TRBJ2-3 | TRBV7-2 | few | CASSSDYFVPDTQYF | TGTGCCAGCAGCTCTGACTATTTCGTTCCAGATACGCAGTATTTT
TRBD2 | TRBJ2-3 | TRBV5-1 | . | CASSFSGESLDTQYF | TGCGCCAGCAGCTTTAGCGGGGAGTCCCTAGATACGCAGTATTTT
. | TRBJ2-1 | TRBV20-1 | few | CSARDPQINEQFF | TGCAGTGCTAGAGATCCCCAAATAAATGAGCAGTTCTTC
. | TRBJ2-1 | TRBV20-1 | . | CSASEWGRDNEQFF | TGCAGTGCTAGTGAGTGGGGGCGTGACAATGAGCAGTTCTTC
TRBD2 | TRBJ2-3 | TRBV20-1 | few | CSASSQRGYGTDTQYF | TGCAGTGCTAGCAGCCAGCGGGGGTACGGCACAGATACGCAGTATTTT
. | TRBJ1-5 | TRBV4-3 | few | CASSQDKGGGNQPQHF | TGCGCCAGCAGCCAAGATAAAGGAGGCGGCAATCAGCCCCAGCATTTT
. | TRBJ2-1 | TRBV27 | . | CASSLSVGHSDNEQFF | TGTGCCAGCAGTTTATCGGTGGGACATTCAGACAATGAGCAGTTCTTC
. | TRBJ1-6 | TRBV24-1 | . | CATPPELDSKSPLHF | TGTGCCACTCCACCGGAACTGGACAGTAAATCACCCCTCCACTTT
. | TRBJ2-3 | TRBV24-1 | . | CAISQGGTDTQYF | TGTGCCATCTCACAGGGTGGAACAGATACGCAGTATTTT
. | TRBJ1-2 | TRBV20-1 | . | CSARQAGVVDGYTF | TGCAGTGCTAGACAGGCAGGGGTGGTCGATGGCTACACCTTC
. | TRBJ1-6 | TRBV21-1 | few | CASTKGAFSPLHF | TGTGCCAGCACCAAGGGGGCGTTTTCACCCCTCCACTTT
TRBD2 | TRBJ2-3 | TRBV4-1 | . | CASSQTGLAATDTQYF | TGCGCCAGCAGCCAAACGGGACTAGCGGCTACAGATACGCAGTATTTT
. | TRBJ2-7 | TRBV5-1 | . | CASQQGSYEQYF | TGCGCCAGCCAGCAGGGCTCCTACGAGCAGTACTTC
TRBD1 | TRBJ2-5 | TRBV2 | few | CASSERSGGAKTQYF | TGTGCCAGCAGTGAAAGGTCAGGGGGCGCCAAGACCCAGTACTTC
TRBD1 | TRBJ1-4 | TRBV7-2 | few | CASSSTDRVNEKLFF | TGTGCCAGCAGCTCAACGGACAGGGTTAATGAAAAACTGTTTTTT
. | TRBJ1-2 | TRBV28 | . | CASSTAPSVNYGYTF | TGTGCCAGCAGTACGGCCCCCTCCGTTAACTATGGCTACACCTTC
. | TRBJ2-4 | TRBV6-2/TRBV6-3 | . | CASSQKANIQYF | TGTGCCAGCAGTCAAAAAGCGAACATTCAGTACTTC
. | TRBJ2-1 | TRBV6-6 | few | CASSYPGAINEQFF | TGTGCCAGCAGTTACCCTGGGGCTATCAATGAGCAGTTCTTC
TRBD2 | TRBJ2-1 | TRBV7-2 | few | CASSFRSGGGIAYNEQFF | TGTGCCAGCAGCTTTAGGTCTGGCGGGGGGATCGCCTACAATGAGCAGTTCTTC
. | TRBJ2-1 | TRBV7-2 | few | CASSREGANEQFF | TGTGCCAGCAGCAGGGAGGGGGCCAATGAGCAGTTCTTC
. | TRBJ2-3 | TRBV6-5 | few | CASSLGTAHTDTQYF | TGTGCCAGCAGCCTAGGGACGGCTCACACAGATACGCAGTATTTT
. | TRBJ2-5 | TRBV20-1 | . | CSARPKGTQYF | TGCAGTGCTAGACCTAAAGGGACCCAGTACTTC
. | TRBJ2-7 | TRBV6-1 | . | CASSEAGIGVQYF | TGTGCCAGCAGTGAAGCGGGAATAGGGGTGCAGTACTTC
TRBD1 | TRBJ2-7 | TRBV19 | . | CASSITTGVYEQYF | TGTGCCAGTAGTATTACAACAGGGGTGTACGAGCAGTACTTC
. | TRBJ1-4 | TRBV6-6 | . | CASREPGVEKLFF | TGTGCCAGCAGGGAGCCCGGGGTTGAAAAACTGTTTTTT
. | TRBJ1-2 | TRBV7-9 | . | CASSIQAYGYTF | TGTGCCAGCAGCATTCAGGCGTATGGCTACACCTTC
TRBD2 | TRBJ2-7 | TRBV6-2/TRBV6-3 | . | CASSDGRAAYEQYF | TGTGCCAGCAGTGACGGGAGGGCCGCGTACGAGCAGTACTTC
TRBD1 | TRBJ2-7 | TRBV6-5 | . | CASSYSTGGFHEQYF | TGTGCCAGCAGTTACTCGACAGGGGGCTTCCACGAGCAGTACTTC
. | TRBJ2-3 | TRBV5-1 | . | CASSLVVGRTDTQYF | TGCGCCAGCAGCTTGGTCGTGGGGAGGACAGATACGCAGTATTTT
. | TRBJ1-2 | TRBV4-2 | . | CASSPRQANYGYTF | TGTGCCAGCAGCCCTCGACAGGCCAACTATGGCTACACCTTC
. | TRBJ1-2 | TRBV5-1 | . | CASSPEGSLISTYTF | TGCGCCAGCAGCCCCGAGGGGTCCTTAATATCGACATACACCTTC
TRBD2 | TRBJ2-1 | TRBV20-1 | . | CSSGLAGGNEQFF | TGCAGTTCTGGACTAGCGGGGGGGAATGAGCAGTTCTTC
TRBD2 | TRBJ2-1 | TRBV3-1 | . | CASSRGLAGGPPPNEQFF | TGTGCCAGCAGCCGGGGACTAGCGGGGGGTCCTCCCCCCAATGAGCAGTTCTTC
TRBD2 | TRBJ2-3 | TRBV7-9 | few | CASSGLAGVTDTQYF | TGTGCCAGCAGCGGGCTAGCGGGGGTCACAGATACGCAGTATTTT
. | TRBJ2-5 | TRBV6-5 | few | CASSYRHMAPQETQYF | TGTGCCAGCAGTTACAGACACATGGCTCCCCAAGAGACCCAGTACTTC
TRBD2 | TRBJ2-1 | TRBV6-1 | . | CASREPGLPQPYNEQFF | TGTGCCAGCAGAGAACCGGGACTACCTCAACCCTACAATGAGCAGTTCTTC
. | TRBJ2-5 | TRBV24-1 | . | CATSVWGEGPQETQYF | TGTGCCACCAGTGTATGGGGTGAGGGGCCCCAAGAGACCCAGTACTTC
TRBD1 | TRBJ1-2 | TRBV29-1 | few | CSVSDRAHYGYTF | TGCAGCGTTTCCGACAGGGCTCACTATGGCTACACCTTC
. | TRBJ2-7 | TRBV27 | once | CASSLSRGTCEQYF | TGTGCCAGCAGTTTATCCAGGGGCACCTGCGAGCAGTACTTC
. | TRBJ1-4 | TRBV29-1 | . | CGYRTTNEKLFF | TGCGGTTACAGGACAACTAATGAAAAACTGTTTTTT
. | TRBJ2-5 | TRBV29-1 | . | CSGVGAETQYF | TGCAGCGGGGTGGGGGCGGAGACCCAGTACTTC
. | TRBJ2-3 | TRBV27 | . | CASSWRPTNTDTQYF | TGTGCCAGCAGTTGGCGGCCGACTAACACAGATACGCAGTATTTT
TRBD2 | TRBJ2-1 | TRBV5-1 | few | CASSWGLSGGLYNEQFF | TGCGCCAGCAGCTGGGGTCTTAGCGGGGGCCTCTACAATGAGCAGTTCTTC
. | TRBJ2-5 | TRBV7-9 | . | CASSDGTPAVGEQYF | TGTGCCAGCAGCGATGGGACGCCCGCGGTGGGGGAGCAGTACTTC
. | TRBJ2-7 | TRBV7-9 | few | CASSQTPPYEQYF | TGTGCCAGCAGCCAGACTCCCCCCTACGAGCAGTACTTC
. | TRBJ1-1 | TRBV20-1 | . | CSARDGGRNTEAFF | TGCAGTGCTAGAGATGGGGGGCGGAACACTGAAGCTTTCTTT
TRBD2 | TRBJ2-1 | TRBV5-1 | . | CASSSGGPNNEQFF | TGCGCCAGCAGCAGCGGGGGACCAAACAATGAGCAGTTCTTC
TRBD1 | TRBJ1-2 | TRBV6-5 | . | CATKQGDHSNYGYTF | TGTGCCACCAAACAGGGGGACCATTCTAACTATGGCTACACCTTC
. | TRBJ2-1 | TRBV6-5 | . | CASSYSIERNEQFF | TGTGCCAGCAGTTACTCGATCGAGCGGAATGAGCAGTTCTTC
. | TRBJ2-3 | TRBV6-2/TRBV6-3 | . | CASRPPLVSEADTQYF | TGTGCCAGCAGACCACCTCTTGTATCTGAAGCAGATACGCAGTATTTT